These T cell receptor beta chains were read from a single sample in a study of blood T cell repertoires in COVID-19. Using immunoSEQ multiplex PCR, the repertoire was profiled, and TCRdb retains in-frame clones only, with some absent. Of 200,000 to 250,000 clones in the sample, around 80% were seen once. The sample was peripheral blood. All receptors derive from a woman of 80 years or more with acute or convalescent COVID-19. Each CDR3 is given with its conserved first and last residue. A D gene is named only where the DNA matches it firmly. Expanded clones are given a class, and other clones once, few, many or no size at all.

cdr3_nt | cdr3_aa | d_call | clone_size | j_call | v_call
TGTGCCAGCAGTTCCCAACAGGGAAATAGCAATCAGCCCCAGCATTTT | CASSSQQGNSNQPQHF | - | - | TRBJ1-5 | TRBV27
TGCGCCAGCAGCATCGGGACGACAGGGGGGAACACTGAAGCTTTCTTT | CASSIGTTGGNTEAFF | TRBD1 | once | TRBJ1-1 | TRBV5-1
TGTGCCAGCAGGAGGGGACAGTCCACCGGGGAGACCCAGTACTTC | CASRRGQSTGETQYF | TRBD1 | - | TRBJ2-5 | TRBV6-5
TGTGCCAGTATACCAGCGGGAGGATTCAGGGAGCTGTTTTTT | CASIPAGGFRELFF | TRBD2 | - | TRBJ2-2 | TRBV19
TGTGCCAGCAGCCAAAGGACAGGGGCTGATTATAATTCACCCCTCCACTTT | CASSQRTGADYNSPLHF | TRBD1 | - | TRBJ1-6 | TRBV14
TGTGCCATCAGATCCTCCCCGGACACCAACACTGAAGCTTTCTTT | CAIRSSPDTNTEAFF | - | - | TRBJ1-1 | TRBV10-3
TGTGCCAGCATCCAAGGGGGGGCCAATTCACCCCTCCACTTT | CASIQGGANSPLHF | - | - | TRBJ1-6 | TRBV6-1
TGTGCCTGGACGATTGACAGGGGGAAAACTGAAGCTTTCTTT | CAWTIDRGKTEAFF | TRBD1 | once | TRBJ1-1 | TRBV30
TGTGCCATCAGTAGGACCGGGACAGGGACTCAAATTAACACTGAAGCTTTCTTT | CAISRTGTGTQINTEAFF | TRBD1 | - | TRBJ1-1 | TRBV10-3
TGTGCCAGCAGCGTAGGGCTAGCGGGATCCTACGAGCAGTACTTC | CASSVGLAGSYEQYF | TRBD2 | - | TRBJ2-7 | TRBV9
TGTGCCAGCAGCTTATCCCCGGGACTAGCGTCCTACAATGAGCAGTTCTTC | CASSLSPGLASYNEQFF | TRBD2 | - | TRBJ2-1 | TRBV11-2
TGTGCCAGCAGCTTAGATTTCAGGGGCCGGCATTTT | CASSLDFRGRHF | - | - | TRBJ1-5 | TRBV5-8
TGTGCCAGCAGCCAAGATACCCTAGCGGGGGCGAACACCGGGGAGCTGTTTTTT | CASSQDTLAGANTGELFF | TRBD2 | - | TRBJ2-2 | TRBV4-2
TGTGCCAGCAGCCTACGGACTAGCGGGAACACCGGGGAGCTGTTTTTT | CASSLRTSGNTGELFF | TRBD2 | - | TRBJ2-2 | TRBV7-3
TGCGCCAGCAGCTTGGAGGCGGGATACAATGAGCAGTTCTTC | CASSLEAGYNEQFF | - | - | TRBJ2-1 | TRBV5-1
TGTGCCAGCAGTTGGGGCGGGGCGGGACTCAATGAGCAGTTCTTC | CASSWGGAGLNEQFF | - | - | TRBJ2-1 | TRBV27
TGCAGTGCTAGTCCGCTAGTGCCAGATACGCAGTATTTT | CSASPLVPDTQYF | - | - | TRBJ2-3 | TRBV20-1
TGTGCCAGCAGCCAAGGGATCGGTAGCGGGGTCTACAATGAGCAGTTCTTC | CASSQGIGSGVYNEQFF | TRBD2 | - | TRBJ2-1 | TRBV3-1/TRBV3-2
TGTGCCAGCTCACCCGGGGGACAGGGCGGTGGCTACACCTTC | CASSPGGQGGGYTF | TRBD1 | - | TRBJ1-2 | TRBV18
TGTGCCATCAGTGAAGGGACTAGCGGGGGCCCGAGCGACAATGAGCAGTTCTTC | CAISEGTSGGPSDNEQFF | TRBD2 | - | TRBJ2-1 | TRBV10-3
TGTGCCAGCAGCTTGGAGACTAGCGGGAGGAATGAGCAGTTCTTC | CASSLETSGRNEQFF | TRBD2 | - | TRBJ2-1 | TRBV5-4
TGTGCCAGCAGTTTAGCCACTTCCTACGAGCAGTACTTC | CASSLATSYEQYF | - | - | TRBJ2-7 | TRBV27